This T cell receptor beta chain is from a study of CDR3 diversity in severe acne. V shed 10 bases and J 5 bases; nucleotides not matched to a gene: 8. This CDR3 comprises 13 residues. Germline values: CDR1 ENHRY, CDR2 SYGVKD. By its share, this clonotype is medium-sized (0.01 to 0.1%). TCRdb re-analysed the PCR reads in MiXCR, keeping a single row per CDR3 protein. The table lists tens of thousands of distinct CDR3 sequences, 50% to 65% of them singletons. Sequenced material: blood. The TCR was taken from a male donor in good health, without acne. The rearrangement uses TRBV10-3 and TRBJ1-1, with TRBD1 identical over 9 bases. The CDR3 loop is CATRTGVATEAFF. CDR3 bases: TGTGCCACACGGACAGGGGTGGCGACTGAAGCTTTCTTT.